One sample yielded the 28 T cell receptor beta chains listed below, sequenced in a study of vaccination effects on CD4 cells after COVID-19. Antigen-specific CD4+ T cells were expanded with viral peptide pools in the ViraFEST assay before sequencing. The culture ran for roughly ten days, and then CD4+ T cells were isolated. PCR-confirmed SARS-CoV-2 infection occurred in the person between March and December 2020. As their vaccination, participants received two doses of either BNT162b2 or mRNA-1273. Their cognate antigens are unknown. The assay was immunoSEQ multiplex PCR, and TCRdb's table has in-frame clones only and misses some. The sample carries 13,000 or so clones, roughly 73% recorded once. The sample here was CD4+ T cells from PBMCs cultured with HCoV-NL63 spike peptides, taken after COVID-19 vaccination. The receptors were gathered from a human donor who had a prior SARS-CoV-2 infection.

The chain couples TRBV10-3 to TRBJ1-2; possible D gene TRBD1, 5 bases. V lost 7 bases to trimming and J lost 5 bases, with 14 bases between them. Germline values: CDR1 ENHRY, CDR2 SYGVKD. The length of the CDR3 is 13 residues. The CDR3 spells CAINPGEGYGYTF. The CDR3 DNA sequence: TGTGCCATCAATCCGGGGGAGGGTTATGGCTACACCTTC.

This chain joins TRBV5-6 and TRBJ2-3; 10 bases map to TRBD2. Per germline, CDR1 SGHDT and CDR2 YYEEEE. The CDR3 has 15 residues. V shed 3 bases and J 1 base; nucleotides not matched to a gene: 2. The CDR3 spells CASSSGTSGTDTQYF. The CDR3 DNA sequence: TGTGCCAGCAGCTCCGGGACTAGCGGCACAGATACGCAGTATTTT.

V gene TRBV27 combines with J gene TRBJ2-7; the D call may be TRBD1 or TRBD2 (5 bases each). There are 16 residues in the CDR3. Trimming removed 2 bases from V and 2 bases from J, with 16 bases in between. CDR1 and CDR2 (germline): MNHEY, SMNVEV (reference sequence). The CDR3 DNA reads as TGTGCCAGCAGTTTAGAGGGACGAGGGTTCGCCTACGAGCAGTACTTC. Its protein is CASSLEGRGFAYEQYF.

This chain joins TRBV2 and TRBJ2-3; D unclear. V shed 4 bases and J shed 5 bases, with 16 bases lying between them. In germline, CDR1 is SNHLY, CDR2 FYNNEI. The CDR3 consists of 15 residues. The CDR3 sequence is CASSVYGLDQDTQYF. DNA for the CDR3: TGTGCCAGCAGTGTATACGGGTTAGATCAAGATACGCAGTATTTT.

The DNA for the CDR3 is TGTGCCAGCAGCCAAGGGGGGGGAGGGTTGAAAGATACGCAGTATTTT. This codes for CASSQGGGGLKDTQYF. This chain connects TRBV4-2 to TRBJ2-3; 7 bases line up with TRBD2. V gave up 1 base and J gave up 5 bases; unmatched junction bases: 9. The CDR3 has 16 amino acids. The V gene's germline CDR1 is LGHNA and CDR2 YNFKEQ.

The table lists this clone with a few counts. The CDR3 loop reads CASSLGSGPQGKYF. CDR3 bases: TGTGCCAGCAGCTTAGGTAGCGGACCTCAGGGGAAGTACTTC. V and J are TRBV7-9 and TRBJ2-7; D is tentatively TRBD1 or TRBD2 (6 bases each). Germline CDR1 and CDR2: SEHNR and FQNEAQ (reference sequence). The V end lost 1 base, the J end lost 11 bases, and 18 bases lay between the germline ends. The CDR3 contains 14 residues.

By share, this clone counts as large (0.1 to 1%). The rearrangement links TRBV4-1 to TRBJ2-7; D possibly uses TRBD1 or TRBD2 (5 bases each). V was cut by 4 bases and J by 7 bases, with 20 bases left in between. In germline, CDR1 is MGHRA, CDR2 YSYEKL. This CDR3 region has 15 residues. The CDR3 DNA reads as TGCGCCAGCAGCCCGGGATGGGGGACCCCGGGGGAGCAGTACTTC. This sequence encodes CASSPGWGTPGEQYF.

V gene TRBV2 combines with J gene TRBJ2-5; 11 nucleotides align to TRBD2. The junction had 11 bases not matched to a gene; V was cut back by 7 bases and J by 4 bases. CDR1 is SNHLY and CDR2 is FYNNEI in the germline V gene. The CDR3 covers 16 residues. The CDR3 sequence is CASTALLAGDSETQYF. As DNA, the CDR3 is TGTGCCAGCACCGCCTTACTAGCGGGAGATTCAGAGACCCAGTACTTC.

On this clone: The sample holds other DNA sequences that translate to the same CDR3. The DNA for the CDR3 is TGTGCCAGCAGCTTGGGCCTAGCGGGGTCCACAGATACGCAGTATTTT. Translated, it gives CASSLGLAGSTDTQYF. The chain joins TRBV5-4 to TRBJ2-3; 9 nucleotides agree with TRBD2. CDR1 and CDR2 (germline): SGHNT, YYREEE (reference sequence). Losses at the gene ends were 0 bases for V and 2 bases for J; bases not matched to a gene: 4. The CDR3 runs 16 residues.

There are a few counts of this clone. The chain employs TRBV3-1 (or the pseudogene TRBV3-2) and TRBJ1-3; D call uncertain. The V gene lost 1 base and the J gene lost 7 bases, with 8 bases spanning the gap. Germline assignment: CDR1 LGHDT and CDR2 YNNKEL (reference sequence). The CDR3 is 13 amino acids. In DNA form, the CDR3 reads TGTGCCAGCAGCCAAGGTCTGTCGAACACCATATATTTT. This encodes CASSQGLSNTIYF.

The V gene is TRBV6-5, the J gene TRBJ2-1; tentatively, D is TRBD1 or TRBD2 (5 bases each). The CDR3 totals 12 residues. Trimming shortened V by 2 bases and J by 15 bases, and 14 bases separated the two germline ends. Germline V gene data show CDR1 as MNHEY and CDR2 as SVGAGI. CDR3 region: CASSYRGQARFF. In DNA form, the CDR3 reads TGTGCCAGCAGTTACCGGGGCCAGGCGAGGTTCTTC.

This clone was found a few times. The chain has TRBV6-2 or TRBV6-3 and TRBJ1-2, with 9 bases aligning to TRBD1. The J segment lost 4 bases and the V segment lost 0 bases, leaving 9 bases of the junction unmatched. This CDR3 spans 17 amino acids. In germline, CDR1 is MNHEY, CDR2 SVGEGT. This chain's CDR3 is CASSYSARADRGYGYTF. The CDR3 region has the DNA TGTGCCAGCAGTTACTCGGCCAGAGCGGACAGGGGCTATGGCTACACCTTC.

This clone has only a few counts. The chain is built from TRBV5-1 and TRBJ1-5; maybe TRBD1 (6 bases). CDR3 length equals 15 residues. Germline V lookup: CDR1 SGHRS, CDR2 YFSETQ. Between the trimmed V and J ends, which lost 0 bases and 6 bases, there was a span of 13 bases. CDR3 amino acids: CASSLGGGGGQPQHF. The CDR3 nucleotides are TGCGCCAGCAGCTTGGGAGGGGGAGGCGGTCAGCCCCAGCATTTT.

The chain recombines TRBV5-8 with TRBJ1-1; D unclear. Germline CDR1 reads SGHTS; CDR2 reads YDEGEE. V lost 2 bases and J 0 bases, leaving 8 bases between the germline ends. The CDR3 is 14 amino acids. The CDR3 loop reads CASSFDIMNTEAFF. The CDR3 nucleotides are TGTGCCAGCAGCTTTGACATCATGAACACTGAAGCTTTCTTT.

This clone was counted between two and nine times. The CDR3 is CASTRRGSYEQYF. The CDR3 bases are TGTGCCAGCACCAGAAGGGGCAGCTACGAGCAGTACTTC. The V gene is TRBV7-9, the J gene TRBJ2-7; tentative D call: TRBD1 (5 bases). This CDR3 region has 13 residues. Germline V gene data show CDR1 as SEHNR and CDR2 as FQNEAQ (reference sequence). The V end was cut by 7 bases, the J end by 3 bases, with 13 bases between.

The rearrangement links TRBV6-5 to TRBJ1-1, with a weak D call TRBD1 (6 bases). The length of the CDR3 is 14 residues. Germline CDR1 reads MNHEY; CDR2 reads SVGAGI. V lost 6 bases, J lost 3 bases, and 14 bases lay in between. CDR3 in DNA: TGTGCCAGCAGCTACCAGGGGATTGACACTGAAGCTTTCTTT. Translation gives CASSYQGIDTEAFF.

The gene calls are TRBV7-2 and TRBJ2-3, with 9 bases that match TRBD2. Germline V gene data show CDR1 as SGHTA and CDR2 as FQGNSA. The length of the CDR3 is 13 residues. V lost 2 bases to trimming and J lost 8 bases; unmatched junction nucleotides: 2. The DNA for the CDR3 is TGTGCCAGCAGCTTACGGCGGGGGGGTACGCAGTATTTT. Protein product: CASSLRRGGTQYF.

The chain has TRBV11-3 and TRBJ2-7; D not resolved. The V gene lost 2 bases and the J gene lost 1 base, with 15 bases spanning the gap. Germline-derived CDR1 and CDR2 are SGHNT and YENEEA. The CDR3 covers 16 residues. This CDR3 reads CASSLKKPWGSYEQYF. The CDR3 region has the DNA TGTGCCAGCAGCTTAAAAAAACCTTGGGGTTCCTACGAGCAGTACTTC.

This chain uses TRBV6-5 with TRBJ1-1; unclear D gene. V was cut by 6 bases and J by 5 bases, with 19 bases left in between. The CDR3 runs to 15 residues. CDR1 is MNHEY, CDR2 SVGAGI, per germline. The CDR3 DNA sequence: TGTGCCAGCAGGCCGTCGTTTGGCCTTGGGACTGAAGCTTTCTTT. Residues: CASRPSFGLGTEAFF.

The V and J genes are TRBV18 and TRBJ1-1; 8 bases match TRBD1. Germline CDR1 is KGHSH and CDR2 is LQKENI. The CDR3 loop spans 13 amino acids. V was pared by 7 bases and J by 1 base, with 2 bases of the junction left unmatched. The CDR3 spells CASFTGGNTEAFF. CDR3 coding DNA: TGTGCCAGCTTTACAGGGGGGAACACTGAAGCTTTCTTT.

J is TRBJ2-2 and V is TRBV6-2 or TRBV6-3; possibly TRBD1 or TRBD2 for D (6 bases each). The CDR3 runs to 16 residues. Trimming left V 4 bases short and J 6 bases short, with 18 bases between. CDR1 is MNHEY, CDR2 SVGEGT, per germline. The CDR3 region is CASSSPRGAFPGELFF. The CDR3 nucleotides read TGTGCCAGCAGTTCCCCGAGGGGGGCCTTCCCCGGGGAGCTGTTTTTT.

J is TRBJ2-7 and V is TRBV7-2; TRBD2 matches 11 bases. Germline V CDR1 and CDR2: SGHTA, FQGNSA. CDR3 length: 14 residues. V gave up 7 bases and J gave up 3 bases; unmatched junction bases: 5. The CDR3 loop reads CASTLAGGNYEQYF. CDR3 nucleotides: TGTGCCAGCACCCTAGCGGGGGGCAACTACGAGCAGTACTTC.

The V call is TRBV7-3, the J call TRBJ2-3, with D possibly matching TRBD1 (5 bases). Germline V CDR1 and CDR2: SGHTA, FQGTGA. V dropped 4 bases and J dropped 5 bases, with 22 bases sitting between them. The CDR3 loop spans 17 amino acids. The CDR3 DNA reads as TGTGCCAGCAGCTCGAAGGCCGGCGGTGGGGCCGTAGATACGCAGTATTTT. This translates into CASSSKAGGGAVDTQYF.

The J gene is TRBJ2-3, the V gene TRBV5-4, with a weak D call TRBD2 (7 bases). V lost 1 base and J lost 4, with 16 bases in between. The CDR3 is made up of 16 amino acids. Germline assignment: CDR1 SGHNT and CDR2 YYREEE (reference sequence). CDR3 loop: CASSLSSGGAADTQYF. DNA of the CDR3: TGTGCCAGCAGCTTGTCGTCGGGGGGCGCCGCAGATACGCAGTATTTT.

The V gene is TRBV28, the J gene TRBJ1-2; 8 bases line up with TRBD1. Germline V gene lookup returns CDR1 MDHEN and CDR2 SYDVKM. With 5 bases clipped from V and 3 bases from J, the junction kept 2 bases outside the gene matches. This CDR3 is 13 amino acids long. The CDR3 region has the DNA TGTGCCAGCAGTCTGGACAGGGACTATGGCTACACCTTC. Its protein product is CASSLDRDYGYTF.

The gene calls are TRBV23-1 and TRBJ2-7; 9 nucleotides agree with TRBD2. TRBV23-1 is recorded as an ORF, its role being uncertain. The CDR3 has 14 amino acids. With V trimmed by 9 bases and J by 5 bases, 11 bases remained unmatched. The CDR3 loop is CASNRTSARNEQYF. The CDR3 nucleotides read TGCGCCAGTAACCGGACTAGCGCTAGGAACGAGCAGTACTTC.

The chain carries TRBV3-1 (or the pseudogene TRBV3-2) and TRBJ2-1; the match to TRBD2 covers 12 bases. Trimming took 2 bases from V and 6 from J; bases not matched to a gene: 11. Germline V gene lookup returns CDR1 LGHDT and CDR2 YNNKEL (reference sequence). The CDR3 has 18 amino acids. The CDR3 nucleotides read TGTGCCAGCAGCCAACTGACGAGACTGACTAGCGGGAGCAATGAGCAGTTCTTC. The encoded protein is CASSQLTRLTSGSNEQFF.

The rearrangement uses TRBV18 and TRBJ2-7; maybe TRBD2 (6 bases). V was shortened by 0 bases and J by 4 bases, with 13 bases between the two germline ends. The CDR3 spans 15 residues. Germline CDR1 and CDR2: KGHSH and LQKENI. DNA for the CDR3: TGTGCCAGCTCACCACCTAGCGGAGAACTGTACGAGCAGTACTTC. This encodes CASSPPSGELYEQYF.